The rows below give T cell receptor beta chains drawn from one sample of a study of T cell repertoires in ileal Crohn's disease. Measured with immunoSEQ multiplex PCR; TCRdb has only the in-frame clones, and not every one. The table includes about 30,000 clones, about 81% detected once. The sample taken for sequencing was ileal tissue. The receptors were gathered from an adult with Crohn's disease. The CDR3 runs from the conserved cysteine through the conserved F or W. The D gene is left open where the match is weak. For some rows the clone size is stated as once, few or many, or as a class when expanded; others skip it.

D gene	V gene	J gene	clone size	CDR3 DNA	CDR3 protein
.	TRBV30	TRBJ2-6	.	TGTGCCTGGAGTAATCAGGGGACAGGGGCCAACGTCCTGACTTTC	CAWSNQGTGANVLTF
.	TRBV11-3	TRBJ2-2	.	TGTGCCAGCAGCTTATCTCGGGTATCCGGGGAGCTGTTTTTT	CASSLSRVSGELFF
.	TRBV6-1	TRBJ1-2	.	TGTGCCAGCAGTGAATCCAACAGGGATGGCTACACCTTC	CASSESNRDGYTF
.	TRBV6-1	TRBJ2-7	.	TGTGCCAGCAGTCGGTCCTACGAGCAGTACTTC	CASSRSYEQYF
TRBD1	TRBV18	TRBJ2-5	.	TGTGCCAGCTCACCCCCCCGCGGGACAGGGGGGGAGACCCAGTACTTC	CASSPPRGTGGETQYF
TRBD2	TRBV6-1	TRBJ2-3	.	TGTGCCAGCAGTGAGATAGCGGGGGGCACAGATACGCAGTATTTT	CASSEIAGGTDTQYF
.	TRBV5-6	TRBJ1-6	.	TGTGCCAGCAGCCTTCATTATAGCTCACCCCTCCACTTT	CASSLHYSSPLHF
TRBD1	TRBV7-6	TRBJ1-4	.	TGTGCCAGCAGCAAAACGACAGGGCCGAATGAAAAACTGTTTTTT	CASSKTTGPNEKLFF
TRBD1	TRBV6-6	TRBJ2-1	.	TGTGCCAGCAGTTCCAGGGGGCGTAGGTCCTACAATGAGCAGTTCTTC	CASSSRGRRSYNEQFF
TRBD1	TRBV7-9	TRBJ1-5	few	TGTGCCAGCAGCTTATGGACAGGCAGGACTATGGATTATCAGCCCCAGCATTTT	CASSLWTGRTMDYQPQHF
.	TRBV19	TRBJ1-5	.	TGTGCCAGTAGTATAGGTTCAGGGTGGGGTCAGCCCCAGCATTTT	CASSIGSGWGQPQHF
.	TRBV18	TRBJ2-7	.	TGTGCCAGCTCACCAGGGGTAGGGGCAGGTTCCTACGAGCAGTACTTC	CASSPGVGAGSYEQYF
TRBD1	TRBV11-3	TRBJ2-3	.	TGTGCCAGCAGCCCGAACAGGGGGCGGAGCACAGATACGCAGTATTTT	CASSPNRGRSTDTQYF
.	TRBV4-3	TRBJ1-5	.	TGCGCCAGCAGCCAAGAGAGAGGATGGAGGCAGCCCCAGCATTTT	CASSQERGWRQPQHF
TRBD1	TRBV6-5	TRBJ2-7	few	TGTGCCAGCAGTTGGGGACAGGGCACCTACGAGCAGTACTTC	CASSWGQGTYEQYF
.	TRBV19	TRBJ1-6	few	TGTGCCAGTAGCTCGGCGGAATCAGAGAATTCACCCCTCCACTTT	CASSSAESENSPLHF
.	TRBV29-1	TRBJ1-1	.	TGCAGCGTGGGACTCGGGGACACTGAAGCTTTCTTT	CSVGLGDTEAFF
.	TRBV19	TRBJ2-1	.	TGTGCCAGTAGTATGGGGGGGCCCTACAATGAGCAGTTCTTC	CASSMGGPYNEQFF
.	TRBV13	TRBJ2-7	once	TGTGCCAGCAGCTTCCGGTCCTACGAGCAGTACTTC	CASSFRSYEQYF
TRBD1	TRBV7-9	TRBJ2-5	.	TGTGCCAGCAGCTCCCAACAGGGGACCGAGACCCAGTACTTC	CASSSQQGTETQYF
TRBD1	TRBV9	TRBJ2-1	.	TGTGCCAGCAGCGCCCCAATCAAGGACAGGGCAAACAATGAGCAGTTCTTC	CASSAPIKDRANNEQFF
TRBD1	TRBV5-5	TRBJ1-5	.	TGTGCCAGCAGTCCTACAGGGGCCGCATTATCCAATCAGCCCCAGCATTTT	CASSPTGAALSNQPQHF
.	TRBV9	TRBJ2-3	.	TGTGCCAGCAGCGTAGGGCGGGCCACAGATACGCAGTATTTT	CASSVGRATDTQYF
.	TRBV2	TRBJ2-5	.	TGTGCCAGCAGTGAAGCTACAGGAAGGGAGACCCAGTACTTC	CASSEATGRETQYF
TRBD1	TRBV4-3	TRBJ2-2	few	TGCGCCAGCAGCCAATACTACTTTGTCGGACAGGGAGGCACCGGGGAGCTGTTTTTT	CASSQYYFVGQGGTGELFF
TRBD1	TRBV2	TRBJ1-2	.	TGTGCCAGCAGCTCCCGACAGGGCCTCTATGGCTACACCTTC	CASSSRQGLYGYTF
TRBD1	TRBV6-1	TRBJ1-3	few	TGTGCCAGCAGTGCGACCGGGACAGGGGCCTCTGGAAACACCATATATTTT	CASSATGTGASGNTIYF
.	TRBV27	TRBJ2-7	.	TGTGCCAGCAGTTTGGCACAGGGCTACGAGCAGTACTTC	CASSLAQGYEQYF
TRBD1	TRBV9	TRBJ2-6	.	TGTGCCAGCAGAGGACAGGTGGCTGGGGCCAACGTCCTGACTTTC	CASRGQVAGANVLTF
TRBD1	TRBV5-4	TRBJ2-7	.	TGTGCCAGCAGCTGGGGACAGGGTAATTCCTACGAGCAGTACTTC	CASSWGQGNSYEQYF
TRBD2	TRBV5-1	TRBJ2-1	.	TGCGCCACATGGGGCGGGGGGGGATCTGCCTACAATGAGCAGTTCTTC	CATWGGGGSAYNEQFF
.	TRBV27	TRBJ2-7	.	TGTGCCAGCAGTTTATTTATCAGCGGGGAGCAGTACTTC	CASSLFISGEQYF
TRBD2	TRBV10-3	TRBJ2-3	.	TGTGCCATCAGTGAGTCGAATTGGGTTTCCGGGGGGGCCGGAGATACGCAGTATTTT	CAISESNWVSGGAGDTQYF
TRBD1	TRBV4-3	TRBJ2-7	large	TGCGCCAGCAGCCAAGACGGGACAGGGCCCAACGAGCAGTACTTC	CASSQDGTGPNEQYF
.	TRBV7-9	TRBJ1-6	.	TGTGCCAGCAGCTGGGGAGGCGATTCACCCCTCCACTTT	CASSWGGDSPLHF
.	TRBV4-3	TRBJ2-6	.	TGCGCCAGCAGCCAAGAAGGGGCCGGGGCCAACGTCCTGACTTTC	CASSQEGAGANVLTF
.	TRBV7-3	TRBJ1-1	.	TGTGCCAGCAGCTTAGGGCAGGGCGGTGAAGCTTTCTTT	CASSLGQGGEAFF
.	TRBV4-1	TRBJ1-5	.	TGCGCCAGCAGCCAAGATCTCGCCGGGACTATCACGCGGCCCCAGCATTTT	CASSQDLAGTITRPQHF
.	TRBV9	TRBJ1-2	.	TGTGCCAGCAGCGTAGGGCAACCAGGGGAGAACTATGGCTACACCTTC	CASSVGQPGENYGYTF
TRBD1	TRBV7-2	TRBJ2-7	few	TGTGCCAGCAGCGACCGGACAGGGCGCTACGAGCAGTACTTC	CASSDRTGRYEQYF
TRBD1	TRBV7-6	TRBJ2-2	.	TGTGCCAGCAGCTCCGGACAGGGAGCAACCGGGGAGCTGTTTTTT	CASSSGQGATGELFF
.	TRBV5-8	TRBJ2-3	.	TGTGCCAGCAGCATCCGGGATGATACGCAGTATTTT	CASSIRDDTQYF
.	TRBV5-6	TRBJ1-3	.	TGTGCCAGCAGCTTCAATGCGGCCACCATATATTTT	CASSFNAATIYF
TRBD1	TRBV2	TRBJ2-1	.	TGTGCCAGCAGAGAAGGACAGGTGATGCAGTTCTTC	CASREGQVMQFF
TRBD2	TRBV5-1	TRBJ2-7	few	TGCGCCAGCAGCTTAAGAAGAGGAAGCGGGGGGGTTCCCTACGAGCAGTACTTC	CASSLRRGSGGVPYEQYF
TRBD2	TRBV6-1	TRBJ2-1	.	TGTGCCGGAGAGGGAGGGTTGTACAATGAGCAGTTCTTC	CAGEGGLYNEQFF
TRBD1	TRBV27	TRBJ1-3	.	TGTGCCACCAAGGGACAGGGGAGAAACACCATATATTTT	CATKGQGRNTIYF
.	TRBV9	TRBJ1-6	.	TGTGCCAGCAGCGTAGGAACCAGGTACCTTGATTCACCCCTCCACTTT	CASSVGTRYLDSPLHF
.	TRBV11-2	TRBJ2-3	.	TGTGCCAGCAGGGGGCCCCTTGCAGATACGCAGTATTTT	CASRGPLADTQYF
.	TRBV11-2	TRBJ1-1	.	TGTGCCAGCACCCCATCTCGGGCGGGGACTGAAGCTTTCTTT	CASTPSRAGTEAFF
.	TRBV5-1	TRBJ1-4	.	TGCGCCAGCAGCCCCAATTTAGGGGGGGAGAATGAAAAACTGTTTTTT	CASSPNLGGENEKLFF
TRBD1	TRBV11-2	TRBJ2-2	.	TGTGCCAGCAGCTACTCACAGGGGACCGGGGAGCTGTTTTTT	CASSYSQGTGELFF
TRBD2	TRBV4-3	TRBJ2-1	.	TGCGCCAGCAGCCAAGAACTGGGACTATACAATGAGCAGTTCTTC	CASSQELGLYNEQFF
.	TRBV2	TRBJ2-1	few	TGTGCCAGCAGAGACTTAAACTACAATGAGCAGTTCTTC	CASRDLNYNEQFF
TRBD1	TRBV6-1	TRBJ1-1	.	TGTGCCAGCAGGCGACAGGGGAACACTGAAGCTTTCTTT	CASRRQGNTEAFF
.	TRBV4-1	TRBJ1-5	few	TGCGCCAGCAGCTACGGACAGTATCAGCCCCAGCATTTT	CASSYGQYQPQHF
.	TRBV6-5	TRBJ1-2	.	TGTGCCAGCAGTTACTCGACAAGGGGCCATGGCTACACCTTC	CASSYSTRGHGYTF
.	TRBV10-3	TRBJ1-2	.	TGTGCCATCAGGCACGCACAGACCTTATGGGATGGCTACACCTTC	CAIRHAQTLWDGYTF
TRBD1	TRBV6-1	TRBJ2-7	once	TGTGCCAGCATCCGAGAAGGGGGCGCCTCCTACGAGCAGTACTTC	CASIREGGASYEQYF
TRBD2	TRBV11-2	TRBJ2-1	.	TGTGCCAGCAGCATTCTTAGCGGGGGGGGCAATGAGCAGTTCTTC	CASSILSGGGNEQFF